This TCR beta chain derives from a study of beta chain features in type 1 diabetes. V was clipped by 3 bases and J by 2 bases; unmatched bases: 2. Germline CDR1 and CDR2: SGHRS and YFSETQ. The length of the CDR3 is 14 residues. Sequencing targeted expressed TCRB transcripts, as all isolated RNA had been reverse transcribed. Method: immunoSEQ multiplex PCR; TCRdb's copy keeps in-frame clones and lacks some. The table records about 210,000 clones, about 11% of them present only once. The material sequenced was central memory CD4+ T cells from blood. V usage is TRBV5-1 and J usage is TRBJ2-5; TRBD1 agrees at 9 bases. The receptor's source is a man aged 18 to 30 in good health. CDR3 DNA: TGCGCCAGCAGCTCGGGGACAGGGCAAGAGACCCAGTACTTC. Translated, it gives CASSSGTGQETQYF. Looking up the rest from reference TRBV5-1 and TRBJ2-5 gives the full variable domain: KAGVTQTPRYLIKTRGQQVTLSCSPISGHRSVSWYQQTPGQGLQFLFEYFSETQRNKGNFPGRFSGRQFSNSRSEMNVSTLELGDSALYLCASSSGTGQETQYFGPGTRLLVL.